This T cell receptor (beta chain) is from a study of blood T cell repertoires in COVID-19. On the study more broadly: Specimens from acute and convalescent COVID-19 originated in the United States, Italy and Spain. Sample material is recorded as cDNA or gDNA derived from T cells, B-cell-depleted T cells, or PBMCs.

Germline assignment: CDR1 SGHRS and CDR2 YFSETQ. The ends lost 1 base at V and 10 bases at J; junction bases unmatched: 5. The CDR3 contains 14 residues. In the study's own analysis: By means of reference gene primer amplification, nucleated cell counts were estimated. Sequencing used immunoSEQ multiplex PCR; TCRdb keeps in-frame clones, though not all of them. V, J and clone size reflect that table, while D and trimming were determined from the DNA. Among fewer than 90,000 clones listed, approximately 89% were seen once. This chain connects TRBV5-1 to TRBJ2-1; 10 bases fit TRBD2. The TCR comes from a man aged 45-60 years with active or convalescent COVID-19. Sequenced input: peripheral blood. CDR3: CASSLSGGAPEQFF. The CDR3 DNA follows: TGCGCCAGCAGCTTGAGCGGGGGGGCCCCAGAGCAGTTCTTC.